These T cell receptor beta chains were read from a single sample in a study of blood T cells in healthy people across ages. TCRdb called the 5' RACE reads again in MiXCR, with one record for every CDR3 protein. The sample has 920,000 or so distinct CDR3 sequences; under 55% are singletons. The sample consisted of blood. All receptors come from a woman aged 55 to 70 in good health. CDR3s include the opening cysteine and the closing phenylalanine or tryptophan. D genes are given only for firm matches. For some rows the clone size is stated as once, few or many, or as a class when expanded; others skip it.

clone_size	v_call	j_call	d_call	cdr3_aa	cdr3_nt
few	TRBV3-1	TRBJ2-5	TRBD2	CASSQDGGGQETQYF	TGTGCCAGCAGCCAAGATGGGGGGGGACAAGAGACCCAGTACTTC
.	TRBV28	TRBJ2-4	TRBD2	CASRPGLAGLAKNIQYF	TGTGCCAGCAGACCGGGACTAGCGGGACTAGCCAAAAACATTCAGTACTTC
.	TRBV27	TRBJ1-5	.	CASSSDSNQPQHF	TGTGCCAGCAGTTCGGATAGCAATCAGCCCCAGCATTTT
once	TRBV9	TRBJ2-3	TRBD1	CASSGTGHTDTQYF	TGTGCCAGCAGTGGGACAGGCCACACAGATACGCAGTATTTT
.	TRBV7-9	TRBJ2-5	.	CASSLGAAIRETQYF	TGTGCCAGCAGCTTAGGAGCGGCCATAAGGGAGACCCAGTACTTC
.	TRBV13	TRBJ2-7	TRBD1	CASSRTSGQGGNYEQYF	TGTGCCAGCAGCCGTACTTCGGGACAGGGGGGAAACTACGAGCAGTACTTC
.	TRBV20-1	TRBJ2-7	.	CSQSGPRFGKSTEQYF	TGCAGTCAGTCGGGACCCAGGTTCGGAAAATCTACCGAGCAGTACTTC
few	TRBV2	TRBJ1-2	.	CASSDRSLYGYTF	TGTGCCAGCTCAGACAGGTCCCTCTATGGCTACACCTTC
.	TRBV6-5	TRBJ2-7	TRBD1	CASSHWDRAREQYF	TGTGCCAGCAGTCACTGGGACAGGGCGCGAGAGCAGTACTTC
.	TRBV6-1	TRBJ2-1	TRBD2	CASRALAASDNEQFF	TGTGCCAGCAGGGCACTAGCGGCGAGCGACAATGAGCAGTTCTTC
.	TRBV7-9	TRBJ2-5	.	CASSLGTLGTQYF	TGTGCCAGCAGCCTTGGAACCTTGGGGACCCAGTACTTC
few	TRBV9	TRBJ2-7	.	CASSVVAGLGEQYF	TGTGCCAGCAGCGTAGTGGCAGGTTTGGGCGAGCAGTACTTC
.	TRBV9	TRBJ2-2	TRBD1	CASSVGRGLTGELFF	TGTGCCAGCAGCGTGGGCAGGGGGCTGACCGGGGAGCTGTTTTTT
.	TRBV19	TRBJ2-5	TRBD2	CASSSGSSAETQYF	TGTGCCAGTAGTAGCGGGAGCAGCGCGGAGACCCAGTACTTC
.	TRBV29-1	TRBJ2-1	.	CSVEGTSWAYEQFF	TGCAGCGTGGAGGGTACTAGTTGGGCCTATGAGCAGTTCTTC
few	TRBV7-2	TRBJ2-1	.	CASSPVLAEFSYNEQFF	TGTGCCAGCAGCCCCGTTTTAGCGGAGTTCTCCTACAATGAGCAGTTCTTC
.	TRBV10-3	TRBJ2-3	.	CAISRDRVGDTQYF	TGTGCCATCAGCAGAGATAGGGTCGGAGATACGCAGTATTTT
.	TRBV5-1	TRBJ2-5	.	CASSLQTGREETQYF	TGCGCCAGCAGCCTCCAGACAGGGAGGGAGGAGACCCAGTACTTC
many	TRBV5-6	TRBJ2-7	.	CASSVNYEQYF	TGTGCCAGCAGCGTCAACTACGAGCAGTACTTC
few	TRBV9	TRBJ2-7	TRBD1	CASSGSGQRNEQYF	TGTGCCAGCAGCGGGTCGGGACAGAGGAACGAGCAGTACTTC
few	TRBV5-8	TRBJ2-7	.	CASSSQGGVPYEQYF	TGTGCCAGCAGCTCCCAGGGGGGGGTTCCCTACGAGCAGTACTTC
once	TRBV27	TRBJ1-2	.	CASSKRLKGNGGYTF	TGTGCCAGCAGTAAAAGGTTAAAAGGGAATGGTGGCTACACCTTC
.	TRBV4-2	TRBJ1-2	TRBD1	CASSRTGGGNGYTF	TGTGCCAGCAGCCGGACAGGGGGCGGGAATGGCTACACCTTC
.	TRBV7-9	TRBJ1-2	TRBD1	CASSARDRPRNGYTF	TGTGCCAGCAGCGCGCGGGACAGACCGAGAAATGGCTACACCTTC
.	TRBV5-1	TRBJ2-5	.	CASSLKQETQYF	TGCGCCAGCAGCTTAAAACAAGAGACCCAGTACTTC
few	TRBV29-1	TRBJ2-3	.	CSVDNTQYF	TGCAGCGTTGATAATACGCAGTATTTT
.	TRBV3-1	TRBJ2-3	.	CASSHPGVGTDTQYF	TGTGCCAGCAGCCATCCCGGGGTGGGCACAGATACGCAGTATTTT
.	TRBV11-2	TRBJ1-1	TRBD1	CASSSLFKGAPEAFF	TGTGCCAGCAGCTCACTTTTTAAGGGGGCTCCTGAAGCTTTCTTT
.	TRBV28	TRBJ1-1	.	CASSFVGNTEAFF	TGTGCCAGCAGTTTCGTAGGGAACACTGAAGCTTTCTTT
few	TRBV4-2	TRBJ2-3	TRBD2	CASSQAAPLAGGIPTNTDTQYF	TGTGCCAGCAGCCAAGCTGCCCCACTAGCGGGAGGGATCCCCACCAACACAGATACGCAGTATTTT
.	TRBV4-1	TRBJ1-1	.	CASSQGILQPNTEAFF	TGCGCCAGCAGCCAAGGCATCCTTCAACCCAACACTGAAGCTTTCTTT
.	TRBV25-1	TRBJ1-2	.	CATFSDGYTF	TGTGCCACCTTTTCCGATGGCTACACCTTC
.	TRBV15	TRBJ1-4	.	CATSIRPRGGEKLFF	TGTGCCACCAGCATTCGTCCCAGGGGAGGTGAAAAACTGTTTTTT
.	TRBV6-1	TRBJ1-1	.	CASSNLQDLNTEAFF	TGTGCCAGCAGCAACTTACAGGATCTGAACACTGAAGCTTTCTTT
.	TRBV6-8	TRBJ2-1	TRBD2	CASSYSGTSGSGEQFF	TGTGCCAGCAGTTACTCGGGGACTAGCGGGAGTGGTGAGCAGTTCTTC
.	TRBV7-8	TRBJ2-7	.	CASSLAGGGYGQYF	TGTGCCAGCAGCTTAGCGGGGGGCGGCTACGGGCAGTACTTC
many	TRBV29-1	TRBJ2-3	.	CSVTGGGTDTQYF	TGCAGCGTGACAGGAGGAGGCACAGATACGCAGTATTTT
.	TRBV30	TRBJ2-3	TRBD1	CAWTLGQGEDTQYF	TGTGCCTGGACCCTGGGGCAGGGGGAGGATACGCAGTATTTT
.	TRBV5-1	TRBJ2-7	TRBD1	CASNPDRGSVDEQYF	TGCGCCAGCAACCCCGACAGGGGCTCAGTCGACGAGCAGTACTTC
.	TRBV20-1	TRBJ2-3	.	CSAREGLSTQYF	TGCAGTGCTAGGGAGGGTTTGAGTACGCAGTATTTT
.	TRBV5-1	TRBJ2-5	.	CASSQRQDSSEETQYF	TGCGCCAGCAGCCAAAGACAGGACTCTAGCGAAGAGACCCAGTACTTC
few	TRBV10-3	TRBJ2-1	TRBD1	CATSRYGTGNNEQFF	TGTGCCACCAGCAGGTATGGGACAGGGAACAATGAGCAGTTCTTC
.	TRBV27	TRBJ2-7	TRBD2	CASSSVRGAYEQYF	TGTGCCAGCAGTTCCGTACGGGGGGCCTACGAGCAGTACTTC
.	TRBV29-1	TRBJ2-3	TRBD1	CSVTSDRESSTDTQYF	TGCAGCGTAACTAGTGACAGGGAATCAAGCACAGATACGCAGTATTTT
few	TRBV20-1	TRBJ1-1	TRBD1	CSATGQPTLGTEAFF	TGCAGTGCTACGGGACAGCCAACTTTGGGCACTGAAGCTTTCTTT
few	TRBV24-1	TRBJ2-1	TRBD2	CATSGGSSYNEQFF	TGTGCCACCAGTGGCGGGAGCTCCTACAATGAGCAGTTCTTC
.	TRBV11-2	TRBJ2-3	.	CASRPKAHPSTDTQYF	TGTGCCAGCAGACCTAAAGCCCACCCAAGCACAGATACGCAGTATTTT
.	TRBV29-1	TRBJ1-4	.	CSVGYTGYGEKLFF	TGCAGCGTCGGCTATACAGGGTACGGTGAAAAACTGTTTTTT
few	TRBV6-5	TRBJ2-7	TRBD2	CASATSGGLYEQYF	TGTGCCAGCGCAACTAGCGGGGGACTCTACGAGCAGTACTTC
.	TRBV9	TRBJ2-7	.	CASSPAWDSTYEQYF	TGTGCCAGCAGCCCAGCTTGGGACTCCACCTACGAGCAGTACTTC
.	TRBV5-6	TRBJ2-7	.	CASSQGTLDYEQYF	TGTGCCAGCAGCCAGGGGACACTCGATTACGAGCAGTACTTC
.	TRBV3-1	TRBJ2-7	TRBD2	CASSQDVLAGASSSYEQYF	TGTGCCAGCAGCCAAGATGTCCTAGCGGGAGCCTCGAGCTCCTACGAGCAGTACTTC
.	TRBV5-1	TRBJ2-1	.	CASSKTGSSSYNEQFF	TGCGCCAGCAGCAAGACAGGTTCCAGCTCCTACAATGAGCAGTTCTTC